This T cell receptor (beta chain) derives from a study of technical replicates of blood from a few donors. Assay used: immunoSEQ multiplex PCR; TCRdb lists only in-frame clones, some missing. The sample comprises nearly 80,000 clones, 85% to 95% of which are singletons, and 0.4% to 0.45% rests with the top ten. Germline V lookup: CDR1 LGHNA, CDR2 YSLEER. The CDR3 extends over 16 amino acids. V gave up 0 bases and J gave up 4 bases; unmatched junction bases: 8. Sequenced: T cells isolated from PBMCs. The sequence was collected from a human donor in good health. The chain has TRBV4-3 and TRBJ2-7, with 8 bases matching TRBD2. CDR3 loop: CASSQDPSSGLYEQYF. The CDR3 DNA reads TGCGCCAGCAGCCAAGATCCCTCTAGCGGGTTGTACGAGCAGTACTTC.